This TCR beta chain was observed in a study of control samples from healthy donors and cancer patients. This CDR3 is 14 amino acids long. CDR1 is MRHNA, CDR2 SNTAGT, per germline. Trimming removed 8 bases from V and 5 bases from J; junction bases left unmatched: 3. Repertoires were generated with immunoSEQ multiplex PCR, while TCRdb's copy carries only in-frame clones and drops some. The repertoire consists of 95,000 to 130,000 clones, with more than 75% occurring once and the leading ten covering 2.3%. This TCR came from a woman in her seventies in good health. Sequencing was done on a sample of blood. The rearrangement links TRBV6-4 to TRBJ1-6, with TRBD1 identical over 10 bases. CDR3 DNA sequence: TGTGCCAGCGGGACAGGGGTCGATAATTCACCCCTCCACTTT. It translates to CASGTGVDNSPLHF.